This T cell receptor beta chain was sequenced for a study of tumor-infiltrating lymphocytes in oesophageal squamous cell carcinoma. TCRdb fed the PCR reads into MiXCR, producing one record per CDR3 protein. The data hold over 10,000 distinct CDR3 sequences, with approximately 50% observed a single time. V gave up 7 bases and J gave up 0 bases; unmatched junction bases: 5. The germline gives CDR1 SGHTA, CDR2 FQGTGA. The CDR3 covers 15 residues. This sequence joins TRBV7-3 and TRBJ2-1; 8 positions agree with TRBD2. The sequencing sample was made of esophageal tumor tissue. This TCR derives from a female donor with esophageal squamous cell carcinoma. In nucleotides, the CDR3 is TGTGCCAGCACCCCGGGGGGGAGCTCCTACAATGAGCAGTTCTTC. The encoded protein is CASTPGGSSYNEQFF.